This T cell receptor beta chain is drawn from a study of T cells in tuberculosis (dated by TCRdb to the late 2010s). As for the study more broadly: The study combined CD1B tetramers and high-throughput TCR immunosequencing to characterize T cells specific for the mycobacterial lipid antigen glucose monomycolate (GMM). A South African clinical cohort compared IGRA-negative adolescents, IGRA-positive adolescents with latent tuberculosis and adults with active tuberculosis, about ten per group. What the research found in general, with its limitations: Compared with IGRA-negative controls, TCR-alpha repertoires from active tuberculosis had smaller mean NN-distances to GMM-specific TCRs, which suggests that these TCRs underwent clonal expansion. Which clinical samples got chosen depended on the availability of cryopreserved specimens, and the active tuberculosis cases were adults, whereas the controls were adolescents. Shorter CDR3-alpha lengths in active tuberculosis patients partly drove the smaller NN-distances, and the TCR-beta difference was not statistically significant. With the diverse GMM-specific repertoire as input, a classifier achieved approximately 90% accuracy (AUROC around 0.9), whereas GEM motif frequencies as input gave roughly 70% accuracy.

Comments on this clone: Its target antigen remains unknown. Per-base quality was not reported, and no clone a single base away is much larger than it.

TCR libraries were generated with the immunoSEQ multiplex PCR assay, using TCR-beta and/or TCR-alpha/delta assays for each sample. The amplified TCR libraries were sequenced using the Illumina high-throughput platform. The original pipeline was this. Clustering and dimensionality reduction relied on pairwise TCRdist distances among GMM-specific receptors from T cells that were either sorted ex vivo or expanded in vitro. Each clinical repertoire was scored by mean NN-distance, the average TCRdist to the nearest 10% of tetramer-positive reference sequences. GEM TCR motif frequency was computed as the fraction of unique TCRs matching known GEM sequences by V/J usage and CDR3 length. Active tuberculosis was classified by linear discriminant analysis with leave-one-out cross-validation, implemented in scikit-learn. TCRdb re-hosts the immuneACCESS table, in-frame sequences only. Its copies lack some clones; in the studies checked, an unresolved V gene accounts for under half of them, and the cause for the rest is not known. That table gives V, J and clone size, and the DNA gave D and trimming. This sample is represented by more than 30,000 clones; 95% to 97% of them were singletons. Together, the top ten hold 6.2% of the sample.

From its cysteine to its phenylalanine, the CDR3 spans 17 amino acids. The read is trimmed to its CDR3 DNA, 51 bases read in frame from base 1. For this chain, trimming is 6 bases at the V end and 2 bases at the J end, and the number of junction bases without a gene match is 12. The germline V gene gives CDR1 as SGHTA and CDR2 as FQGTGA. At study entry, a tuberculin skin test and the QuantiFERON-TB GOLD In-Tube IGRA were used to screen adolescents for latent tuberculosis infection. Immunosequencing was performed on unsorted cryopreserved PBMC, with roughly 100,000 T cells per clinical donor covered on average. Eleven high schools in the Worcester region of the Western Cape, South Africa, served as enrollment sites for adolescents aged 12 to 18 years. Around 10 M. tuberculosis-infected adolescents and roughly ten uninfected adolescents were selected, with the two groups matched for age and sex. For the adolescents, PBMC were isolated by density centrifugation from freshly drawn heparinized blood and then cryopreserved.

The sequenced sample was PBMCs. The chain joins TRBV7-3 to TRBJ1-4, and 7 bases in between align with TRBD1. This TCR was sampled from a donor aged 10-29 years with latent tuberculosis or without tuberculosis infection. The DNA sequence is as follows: TGTGCCAGCAGGCCAAAGACAGGGATCGAGACTAATGAAAAACTGTTTTTT. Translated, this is CASRPKTGIETNEKLFF.